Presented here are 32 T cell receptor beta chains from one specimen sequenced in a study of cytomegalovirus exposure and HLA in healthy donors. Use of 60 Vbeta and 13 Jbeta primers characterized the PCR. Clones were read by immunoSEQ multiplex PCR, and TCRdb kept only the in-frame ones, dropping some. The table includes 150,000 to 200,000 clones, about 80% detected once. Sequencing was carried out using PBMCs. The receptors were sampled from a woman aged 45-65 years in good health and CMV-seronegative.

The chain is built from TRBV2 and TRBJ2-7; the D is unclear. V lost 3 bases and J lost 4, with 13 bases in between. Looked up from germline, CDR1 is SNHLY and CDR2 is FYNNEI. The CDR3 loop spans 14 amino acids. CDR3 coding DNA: TGTGCCAGCAGTGATGTAGGCAGGTCTTACGAGCAGTACTTC. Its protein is CASSDVGRSYEQYF.

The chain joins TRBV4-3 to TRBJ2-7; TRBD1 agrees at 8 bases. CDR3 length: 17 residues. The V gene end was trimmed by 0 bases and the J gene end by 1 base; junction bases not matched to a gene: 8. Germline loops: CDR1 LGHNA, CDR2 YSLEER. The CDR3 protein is CASSQERGTGISYEQYF. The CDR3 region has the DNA TGCGCCAGCAGCCAAGAGCGCGGGACAGGTATTTCCTACGAGCAGTACTTC.

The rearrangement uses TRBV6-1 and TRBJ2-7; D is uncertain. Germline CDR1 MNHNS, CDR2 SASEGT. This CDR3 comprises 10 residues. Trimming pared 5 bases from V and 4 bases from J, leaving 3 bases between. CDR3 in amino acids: CASSQYEQYF. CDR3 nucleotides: TGTGCCAGCAGTCAGTACGAGCAGTACTTC.

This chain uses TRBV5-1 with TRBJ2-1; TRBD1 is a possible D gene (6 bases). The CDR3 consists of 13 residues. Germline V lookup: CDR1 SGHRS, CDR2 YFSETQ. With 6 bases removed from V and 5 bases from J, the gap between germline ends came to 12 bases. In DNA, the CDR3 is TGCGCCAGCACCCCGACAGGAGACAATGAGCAGTTCTTC. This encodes CASTPTGDNEQFF.

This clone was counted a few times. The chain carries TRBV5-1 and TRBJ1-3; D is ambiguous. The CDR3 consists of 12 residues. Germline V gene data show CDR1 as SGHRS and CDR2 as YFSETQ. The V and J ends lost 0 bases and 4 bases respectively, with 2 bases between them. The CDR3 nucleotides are TGCGCCAGCAGCTTGGCGGGAAACACCATATATTTT. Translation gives CASSLAGNTIYF.

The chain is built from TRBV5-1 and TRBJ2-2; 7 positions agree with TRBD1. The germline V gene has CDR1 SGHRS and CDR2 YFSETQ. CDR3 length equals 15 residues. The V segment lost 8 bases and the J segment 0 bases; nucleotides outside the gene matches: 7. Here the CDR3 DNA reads TGCGCCAGTCAATCCGGGACAGCGAACACCGGGGAGCTGTTTTTT. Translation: CASQSGTANTGELFF.

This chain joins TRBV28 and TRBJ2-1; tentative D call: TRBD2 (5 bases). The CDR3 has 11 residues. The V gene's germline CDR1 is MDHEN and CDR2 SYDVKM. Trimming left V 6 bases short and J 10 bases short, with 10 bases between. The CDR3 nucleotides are TGTGCCAGCAGCCTAGCTTGGGAGCAGTTCTTC. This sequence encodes CASSLAWEQFF.

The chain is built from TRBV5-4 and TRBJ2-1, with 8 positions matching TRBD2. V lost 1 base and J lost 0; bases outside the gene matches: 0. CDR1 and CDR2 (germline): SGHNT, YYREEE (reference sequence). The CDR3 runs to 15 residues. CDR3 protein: CASSLRGGSYNEQFF. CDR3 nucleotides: TGTGCCAGCAGCTTGCGGGGGGGCTCCTACAATGAGCAGTTCTTC. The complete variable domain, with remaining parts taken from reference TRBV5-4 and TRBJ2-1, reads ETGVTQSPTHLIKTRGQQVTLRCSSQSGHNTVSWYQQALGQGPQFIFQYYREEENGRGNFPPRFSGLQFPNYSSELNVNALELDDSALYLCASSLRGGSYNEQFFGPGTRLTVL.

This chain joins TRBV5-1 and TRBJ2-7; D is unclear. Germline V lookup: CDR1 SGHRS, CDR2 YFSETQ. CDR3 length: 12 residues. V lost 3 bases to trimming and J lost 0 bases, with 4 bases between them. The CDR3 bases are TGCGCCAGCAGCTCCGGCTCCTACGAGCAGTACTTC. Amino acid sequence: CASSSGSYEQYF.

CDR3 sequence: CASSLKTDHTGELFF. For the CDR3, the DNA is TGTGCCAGCAGCCTGAAGACAGACCACACCGGGGAGCTGTTTTTT. The chain uses TRBV5-4 and TRBJ2-2; a possible D gene is TRBD1 (5 bases). V was pared by 4 bases and J by 3 bases, with 13 bases between. The germline gives CDR1 SGHNT, CDR2 YYREEE (reference sequence). This CDR3 has 15 amino acids.

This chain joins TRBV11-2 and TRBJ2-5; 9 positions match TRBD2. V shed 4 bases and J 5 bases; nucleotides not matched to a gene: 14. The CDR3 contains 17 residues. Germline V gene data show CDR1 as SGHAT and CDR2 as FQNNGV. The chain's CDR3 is CASSSGPLRGGHETQYF. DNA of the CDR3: TGTGCCAGCAGCTCCGGCCCCCTGCGGGGGGGCCACGAGACCCAGTACTTC.

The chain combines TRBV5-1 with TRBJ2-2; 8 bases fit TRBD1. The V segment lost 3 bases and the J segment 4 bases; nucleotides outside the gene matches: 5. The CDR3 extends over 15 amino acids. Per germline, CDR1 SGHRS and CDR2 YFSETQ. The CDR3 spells CASSWRQGPTGELFF. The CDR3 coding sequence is TGCGCCAGCAGCTGGCGACAGGGGCCCACCGGGGAGCTGTTTTTT. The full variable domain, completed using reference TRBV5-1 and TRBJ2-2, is KAGVTQTPRYLIKTRGQQVTLSCSPISGHRSVSWYQQTPGQGLQFLFEYFSETQRNKGNFPGRFSGRQFSNSRSEMNVSTLELGDSALYLCASSWRQGPTGELFFGEGSRLTVL.

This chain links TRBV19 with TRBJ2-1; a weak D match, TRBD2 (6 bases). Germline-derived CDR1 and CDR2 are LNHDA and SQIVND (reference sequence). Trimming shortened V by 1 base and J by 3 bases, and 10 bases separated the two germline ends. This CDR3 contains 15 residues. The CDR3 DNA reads TGTGCCAGTAGTATAGGGGGGACTTACTACAATGAGCAGTTCTTC. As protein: CASSIGGTYYNEQFF.

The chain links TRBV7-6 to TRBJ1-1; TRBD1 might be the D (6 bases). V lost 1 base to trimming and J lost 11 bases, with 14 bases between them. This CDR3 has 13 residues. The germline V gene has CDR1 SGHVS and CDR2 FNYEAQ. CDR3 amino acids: CASSLGDTYSAFF. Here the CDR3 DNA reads TGTGCCAGCAGCTTAGGGGACACTTACTCGGCTTTCTTT.

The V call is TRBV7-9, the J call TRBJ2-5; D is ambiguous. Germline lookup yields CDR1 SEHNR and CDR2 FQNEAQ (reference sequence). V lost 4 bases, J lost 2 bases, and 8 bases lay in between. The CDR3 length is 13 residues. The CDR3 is CASSSLPQETQYF. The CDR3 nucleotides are TGTGCCAGCAGCTCCCTCCCGCAAGAGACCCAGTACTTC. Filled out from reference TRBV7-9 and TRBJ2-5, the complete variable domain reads DTGVSQNPRHKITKRGQNVTFRCDPISEHNRLYWYRQTLGQGPEFLTYFQNEAQLEKSRLLSDRFSAERPKGSFSTLEIQRTEQGDSAMYLCASSSLPQETQYFGPGTRLLVL.

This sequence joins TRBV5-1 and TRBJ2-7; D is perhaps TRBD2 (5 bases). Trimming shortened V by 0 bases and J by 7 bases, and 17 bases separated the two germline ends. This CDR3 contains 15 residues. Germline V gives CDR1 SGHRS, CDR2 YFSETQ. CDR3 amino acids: CASSLVPGNSGEQYF. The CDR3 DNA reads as TGCGCCAGCAGCTTGGTTCCGGGGAATTCGGGGGAGCAGTACTTC.

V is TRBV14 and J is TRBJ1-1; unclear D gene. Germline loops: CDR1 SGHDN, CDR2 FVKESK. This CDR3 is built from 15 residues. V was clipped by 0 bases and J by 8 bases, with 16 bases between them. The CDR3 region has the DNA TGTGCCAGCAGCCAAGATAAACCGCACAGCACAGAAGCTTTCTTT. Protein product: CASSQDKPHSTEAFF.

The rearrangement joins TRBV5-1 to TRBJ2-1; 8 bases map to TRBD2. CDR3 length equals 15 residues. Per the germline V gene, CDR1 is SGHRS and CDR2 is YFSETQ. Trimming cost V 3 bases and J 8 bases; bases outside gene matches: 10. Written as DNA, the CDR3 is TGCGCCAGCAGCTCGACAGCGGGAGCGTTCGATGAGCAGTTCTTC. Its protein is CASSSTAGAFDEQFF.

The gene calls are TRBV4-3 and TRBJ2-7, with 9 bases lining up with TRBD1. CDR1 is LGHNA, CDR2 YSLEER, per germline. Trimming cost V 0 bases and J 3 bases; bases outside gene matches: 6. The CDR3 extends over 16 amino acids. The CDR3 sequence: CASSQDQETGGYEQYF. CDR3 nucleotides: TGCGCCAGCAGCCAAGATCAGGAGACAGGGGGCTACGAGCAGTACTTC.

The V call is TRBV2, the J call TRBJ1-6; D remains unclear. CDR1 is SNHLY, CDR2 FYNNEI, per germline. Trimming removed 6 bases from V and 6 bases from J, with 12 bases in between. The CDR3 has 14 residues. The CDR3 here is CASSADGVNSPLHF. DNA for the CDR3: TGTGCCAGCAGCGCCGACGGGGTTAATTCACCCCTCCACTTT.

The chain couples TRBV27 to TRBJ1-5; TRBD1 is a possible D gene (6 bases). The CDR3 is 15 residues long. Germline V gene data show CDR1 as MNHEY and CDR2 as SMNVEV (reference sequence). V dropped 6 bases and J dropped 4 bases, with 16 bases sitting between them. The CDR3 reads CASSSHLGTNQPQHF. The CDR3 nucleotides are TGTGCCAGCAGCTCCCATTTGGGGACAAATCAGCCCCAGCATTTT.

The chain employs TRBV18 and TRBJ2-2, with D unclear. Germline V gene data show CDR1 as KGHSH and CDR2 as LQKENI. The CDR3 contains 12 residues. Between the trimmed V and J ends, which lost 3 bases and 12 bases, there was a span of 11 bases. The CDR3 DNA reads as TGTGCCAGCTCACCGGCTAAAGACAAGCTGTTTTTT. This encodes CASSPAKDKLFF.

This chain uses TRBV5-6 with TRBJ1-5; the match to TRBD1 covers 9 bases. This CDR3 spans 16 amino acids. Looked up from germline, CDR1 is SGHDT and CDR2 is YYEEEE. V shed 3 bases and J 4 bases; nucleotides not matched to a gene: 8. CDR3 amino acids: CASSWGQGPYNQPQHF. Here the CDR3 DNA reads TGTGCCAGCAGCTGGGGACAGGGCCCGTATAATCAGCCCCAGCATTTT.

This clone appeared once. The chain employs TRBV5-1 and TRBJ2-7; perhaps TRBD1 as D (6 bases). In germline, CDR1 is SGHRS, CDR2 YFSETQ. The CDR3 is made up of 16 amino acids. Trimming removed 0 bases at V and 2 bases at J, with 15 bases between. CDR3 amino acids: CASSLANDRSTYEQYF. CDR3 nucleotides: TGCGCCAGCAGCTTGGCTAACGACAGGTCGACCTACGAGCAGTACTTC.

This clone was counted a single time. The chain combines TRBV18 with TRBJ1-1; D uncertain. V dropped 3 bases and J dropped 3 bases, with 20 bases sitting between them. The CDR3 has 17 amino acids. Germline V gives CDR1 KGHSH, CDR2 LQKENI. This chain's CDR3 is CASSPFAGLGGYTEAFF. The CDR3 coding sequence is TGTGCCAGCTCACCTTTTGCCGGCCTAGGAGGGTACACTGAAGCTTTCTTT.

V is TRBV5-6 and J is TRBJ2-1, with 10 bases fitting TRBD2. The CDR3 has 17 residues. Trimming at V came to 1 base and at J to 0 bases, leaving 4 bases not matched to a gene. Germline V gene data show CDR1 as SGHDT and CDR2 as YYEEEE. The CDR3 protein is CASSLRASGSSYNEQFF. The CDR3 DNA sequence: TGTGCCAGCAGCTTGCGGGCTAGCGGGAGCTCCTACAATGAGCAGTTCTTC.

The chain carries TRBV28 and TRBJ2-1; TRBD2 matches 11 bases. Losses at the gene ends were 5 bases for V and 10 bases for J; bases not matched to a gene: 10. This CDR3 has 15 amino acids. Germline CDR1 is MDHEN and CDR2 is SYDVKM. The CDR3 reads CASSPLAGDREEQFF. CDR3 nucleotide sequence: TGTGCCAGCAGTCCACTAGCGGGAGACCGCGAAGAGCAGTTCTTC.

The CDR3, as DNA: TGCGCCAGCAGCAACGGACAGGGAAGATTTTTGTCCACTAATGAAAAACTGTTTTTT. Its translation is CASSNGQGRFLSTNEKLFF. This chain uses TRBV5-1 with TRBJ1-4; 8 nucleotides match TRBD1. CDR1 is SGHRS and CDR2 is YFSETQ in the germline V gene. Trimming at V came to 4 bases and at J to 2 bases, leaving 16 bases not matched to a gene. This CDR3 is 19 amino acids long.

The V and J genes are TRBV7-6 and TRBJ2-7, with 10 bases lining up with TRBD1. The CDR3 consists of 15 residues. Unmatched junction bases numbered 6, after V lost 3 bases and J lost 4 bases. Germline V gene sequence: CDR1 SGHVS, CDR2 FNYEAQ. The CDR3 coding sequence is TGTGCCAGCAGCTTGGGACAGGGGAGGAATTACGAGCAGTACTTC. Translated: CASSLGQGRNYEQYF.

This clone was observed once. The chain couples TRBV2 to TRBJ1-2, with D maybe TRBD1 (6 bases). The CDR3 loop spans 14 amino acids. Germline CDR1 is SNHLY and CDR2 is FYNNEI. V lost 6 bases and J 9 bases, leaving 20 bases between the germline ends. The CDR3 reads CASSELTGFGSYTF. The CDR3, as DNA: TGTGCCAGCAGCGAACTTACAGGGTTTGGAAGCTACACCTTC.

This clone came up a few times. In nucleotides, the CDR3 is TGTGCCAGTAGTGCCTCTAGCGGATCCTTGAATGAGCAGTTCTTC. Translating gives CASSASSGSLNEQFF. The J gene is TRBJ2-1, the V gene TRBV19, with 7 nucleotides matching TRBD2. Trimming took 5 bases from V and 7 from J; bases not matched to a gene: 11. CDR3 length: 15 residues. Looked up from germline, CDR1 is LNHDA and CDR2 is SQIVND (reference sequence).

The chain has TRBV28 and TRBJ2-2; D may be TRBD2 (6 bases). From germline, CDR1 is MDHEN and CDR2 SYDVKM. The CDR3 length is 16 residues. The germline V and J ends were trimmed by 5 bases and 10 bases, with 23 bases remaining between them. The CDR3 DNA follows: TGTGCCAGCAGTCCCGCCGGGACTCCCACCGGGTTGGAGCTGTTTTTT. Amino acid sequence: CASSPAGTPTGLELFF.